The T cell receptor (beta chain) under discussion was sequenced for a study of T cells in localized non-small cell lung cancer. A word on this clone: The antigen is unknown.

The table came from immunoSEQ multiplex PCR; TCRdb's copy has only in-frame clones and leaves some out. Here the sample spans 23,000 or so clones, 70% to 90% being singletons. Study-wide points: Among the top 100 tumor clones, a median 57 appeared in adjacent lung. The tumor had only one region sequenced, so heterogeneity remains possible. Tumor trailed uninvolved adjacent lung in T cell clonality, which peaked there. Those with higher blood T cell density had longer overall survival.

The CDR3 consists of 15 residues. Germline CDR1 is SEHNR and CDR2 is FQNEAQ (reference sequence). V gave up 1 base and J gave up 8 bases, with 14 bases separating them. The sequences come from peripheral blood, collected before any cancer treatment. The source is an older male donor with stage II squamous cell lung carcinoma. The rearrangement joins TRBV7-9 to TRBJ1-4; a weak D match, TRBD1 (6 bases). CDR3 sequence (DNA): TGTGCCAGCAGCTTAGACAGGGCTCTTGGGGAAAAACTGTTTTTT. It yields the protein CASSLDRALGEKLFF.